The clone carrying this TCR beta chain was picked up one time. The V segment lost 5 bases and the J segment 4 bases; nucleotides outside the gene matches: 5. CDR1 and CDR2 from the germline V gene are SGHTA and FQGTGA. This CDR3 spans 16 amino acids. The source of the sample is a study of blood T cell repertoires in COVID-19. At the level of the study: Material from acute and convalescent COVID-19 was sourced from the United States, Italy and Spain. Sample material is recorded as cDNA or gDNA derived from T cells, B-cell-depleted T cells, or PBMCs.

Recruited during active infection, patients (from Seattle) were subsequently followed longitudinally. Per the authors' pipeline: Reference gene primer amplification yielded estimated nucleated cell counts. Some clones are missing from TCRdb's copy, which holds only in-frame ones; the method was immunoSEQ multiplex PCR. The V and J calls and clone size were taken over from that table, and D and trimming were inferred from the DNA. Here the sample spans about 220,000 clones, 80% to 85% being singletons. Material: peripheral blood. This TCR was recovered from a woman older than 75 with COVID-19, enrolled during active disease. The gene calls are TRBV7-3 and TRBJ2-1; 13 nucleotides match TRBD2. The CDR3 here is CASSPGLAGPYNEQFF. The CDR3 DNA sequence: TGTGCCAGCAGCCCGGGACTAGCGGGACCGTACAATGAGCAGTTCTTC.